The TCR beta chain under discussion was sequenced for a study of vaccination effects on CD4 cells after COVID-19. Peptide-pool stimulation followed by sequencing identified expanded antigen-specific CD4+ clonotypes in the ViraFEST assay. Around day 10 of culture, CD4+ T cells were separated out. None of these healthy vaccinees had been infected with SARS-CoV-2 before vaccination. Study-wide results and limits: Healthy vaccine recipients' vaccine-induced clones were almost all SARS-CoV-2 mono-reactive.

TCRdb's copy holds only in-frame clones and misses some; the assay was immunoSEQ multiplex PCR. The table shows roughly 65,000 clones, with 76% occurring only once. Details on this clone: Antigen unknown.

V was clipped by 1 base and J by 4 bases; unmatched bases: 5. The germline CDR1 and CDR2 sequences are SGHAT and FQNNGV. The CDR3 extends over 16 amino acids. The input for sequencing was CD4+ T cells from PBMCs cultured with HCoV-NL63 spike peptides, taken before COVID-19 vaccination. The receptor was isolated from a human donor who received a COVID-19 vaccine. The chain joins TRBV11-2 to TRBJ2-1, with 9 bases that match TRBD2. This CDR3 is CASSLAGLAGYNEQFF. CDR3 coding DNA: TGTGCCAGCAGCTTAGCAGGGCTAGCGGGGTACAATGAGCAGTTCTTC.